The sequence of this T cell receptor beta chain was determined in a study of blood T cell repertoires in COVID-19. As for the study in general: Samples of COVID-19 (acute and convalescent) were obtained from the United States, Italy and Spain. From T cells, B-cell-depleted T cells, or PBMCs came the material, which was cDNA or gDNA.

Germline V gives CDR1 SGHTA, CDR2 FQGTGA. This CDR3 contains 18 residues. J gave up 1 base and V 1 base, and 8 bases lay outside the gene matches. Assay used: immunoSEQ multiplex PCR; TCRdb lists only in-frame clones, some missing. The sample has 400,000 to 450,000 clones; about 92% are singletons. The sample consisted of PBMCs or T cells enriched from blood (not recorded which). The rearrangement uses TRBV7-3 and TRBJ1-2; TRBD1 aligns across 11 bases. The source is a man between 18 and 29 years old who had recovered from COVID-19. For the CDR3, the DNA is TGTGCCAGCAGCTTAAATGATGGGACAGGGGGTGTTAACTATGGCTACACCTTC. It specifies CASSLNDGTGGVNYGYTF.